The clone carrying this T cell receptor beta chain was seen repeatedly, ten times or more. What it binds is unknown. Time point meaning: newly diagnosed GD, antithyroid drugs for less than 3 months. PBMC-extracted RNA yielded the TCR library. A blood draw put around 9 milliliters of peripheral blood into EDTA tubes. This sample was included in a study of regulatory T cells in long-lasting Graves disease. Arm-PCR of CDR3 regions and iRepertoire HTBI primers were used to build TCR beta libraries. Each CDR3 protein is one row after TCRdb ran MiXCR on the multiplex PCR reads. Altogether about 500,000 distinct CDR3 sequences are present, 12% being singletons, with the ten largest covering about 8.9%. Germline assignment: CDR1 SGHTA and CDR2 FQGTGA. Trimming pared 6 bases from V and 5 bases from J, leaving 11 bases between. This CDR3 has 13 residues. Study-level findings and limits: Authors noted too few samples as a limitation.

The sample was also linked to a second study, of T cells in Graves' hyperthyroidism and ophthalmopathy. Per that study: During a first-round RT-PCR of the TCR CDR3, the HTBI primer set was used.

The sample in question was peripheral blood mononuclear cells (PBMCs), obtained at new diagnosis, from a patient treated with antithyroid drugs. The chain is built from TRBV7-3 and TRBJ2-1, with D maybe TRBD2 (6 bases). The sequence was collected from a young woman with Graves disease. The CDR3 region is CASRGSGDNEQFF. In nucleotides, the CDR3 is TGTGCCAGCAGGGGTTCGGGGGACAATGAGCAGTTCTTC.